Each of the 24 T cell receptor beta chains below was sequenced from the same sample in a study of blood T cell repertoires in COVID-19. This table comes from immunoSEQ multiplex PCR, and its TCRdb copy is limited to in-frame clones, with some not included. The sample holds roughly 250,000 clones, approximately 90% seen once. The sequenced sample consisted of peripheral blood. The receptors stem from a man aged 25 to 40 with acute or convalescent COVID-19.

The rearrangement uses TRBV11-2 and TRBJ2-2; the D gene is possibly TRBD1 (5 bases). This CDR3 contains 15 residues. Trimming took off 1 base at V and 0 bases at J, with 6 bases between the two ends. Germline assignment: CDR1 SGHAT and CDR2 FQNNGV. CDR3 sequence: CASSLGQTNTGELFF. The CDR3 nucleotides are TGTGCCAGCAGCTTAGGACAGACGAACACCGGGGAGCTGTTTTTT.

The chain is built from TRBV30 and TRBJ2-1; 9 nucleotides align to TRBD1. Germline V gene sequence: CDR1 GTSNPN, CDR2 SVGIG (reference sequence). The CDR3 is 14 amino acids. J gave up 5 bases and V 2 bases, and 4 bases lay outside the gene matches. The CDR3 region is CAWSKGQGNNEQFF. CDR3 DNA: TGTGCCTGGAGTAAGGGACAGGGTAACAATGAGCAGTTCTTC.

In this sample, this clone turned up once. The chain links TRBV30 to TRBJ1-2; no reliable D call. The CDR3 contains 12 residues. Between the trimmed V and J ends, which lost 0 bases and 8 bases, there was a span of 10 bases. Germline V gene lookup returns CDR1 GTSNPN and CDR2 SVGIG (reference sequence). This CDR3 is CAWSVTGIGYTF. CDR3 sequence (DNA): TGTGCCTGGAGTGTAACGGGGATAGGCTACACCTTC.

The chain employs TRBV7-2 and TRBJ2-1; 12 bases match TRBD1. The V and J ends lost 1 base and 6 bases, in that order; junction bases with no gene match: 4. CDR1 and CDR2 (germline): SGHTA, FQGNSA. The CDR3 is 16 residues long. CDR3 bases: TGTGCCAGCAGCTTAGGCGGGACAGGGGGCTTCAATGAGCAGTTCTTC. Its protein product is CASSLGGTGGFNEQFF.

The rearrangement uses TRBV12-3 or TRBV12-4 and TRBJ1-2, with 7 bases matching TRBD1. CDR3 length: 13 amino acids. V was pared by 7 bases and J by 7 bases, with 9 bases of the junction left unmatched. Written as DNA, the CDR3 is TGTGCCAGCACTCCAAAGGACAGGCGTGGCTACACCTTC. Translating it yields CASTPKDRRGYTF.

The chain joins TRBV2 to TRBJ1-1; 10 positions match TRBD1. Germline V CDR1 and CDR2: SNHLY, FYNNEI. The CDR3 is 13 amino acids. J was trimmed by 1 base and V by 9 bases; bases with no gene match: 2. As DNA, the CDR3 is TGTGCCAGTGGGACAGGGGCGAACACTGAAGCTTTCTTT. Residues: CASGTGANTEAFF.

J is TRBJ1-2 and V is TRBV6-5; 9 bases align to TRBD1. Germline CDR1 MNHEY, CDR2 SVGAGI. V was clipped by 6 bases and J by 8 bases; unmatched bases: 7. The CDR3 sequence is 13 residues long. The CDR3 DNA reads as TGTGCCAGCAGGGTGACAGGGGGTCGGGGCTACACCTTC. It specifies CASRVTGGRGYTF.

Comments on this clone: Its ends do not fully match the called genes, so a read error is possible. The chain uses TRBV7-7 and TRBJ1-4; D call uncertain. The CDR3 has 14 amino acids. Germline CDR1 SSHAT, CDR2 FNYEAQ (reference sequence). The CDR3 DNA reads TGTGCTAGCAGCTTATTAACACTAAATGAAAAACTGTTTTTT. It specifies CASSLLTLNEKLFF.

The chain uses TRBV28 and TRBJ1-1; maybe TRBD1 (5 bases). CDR1 and CDR2 from the germline V gene are MDHEN and SYDVKM. The CDR3 spans 14 residues. Trimming stripped 4 bases from V and 0 bases from J, with 9 bases between. The CDR3 nucleotides read TGTGCCAGCAGTTCTCGACAGCTGAACACTGAAGCTTTCTTT. Translating gives CASSSRQLNTEAFF.

The chain's CDR3 is CASSLMGRDNQPQHF. Written as DNA, the CDR3 is TGCGCCAGCAGCTTGATGGGCAGAGACAATCAGCCCCAGCATTTT. J is TRBJ1-5 and V is TRBV5-1; D unclear. Germline V gene data show CDR1 as SGHRS and CDR2 as YFSETQ. This CDR3 contains 15 residues. With 1 base removed from V and 3 bases from J, the gap between germline ends came to 11 bases.

The chain recombines TRBV6-6 with TRBJ2-7, with TRBD2 identical over 9 bases. V was pared by 7 bases and J by 0 bases, with 10 bases of the junction left unmatched. Germline values: CDR1 MNHNY, CDR2 SVGAGI (reference sequence). The CDR3 spans 16 residues. The CDR3 DNA reads as TGTGCCAGCAAAACAGGGCTAGCGGGGAGCTCCTACGAGCAGTACTTC. This encodes CASKTGLAGSSYEQYF.

The chain is built from TRBV5-1 and TRBJ2-3; no definite D call. Germline assignment: CDR1 SGHRS and CDR2 YFSETQ. The CDR3 runs 16 residues. Trimming left V 4 bases short and J 2 bases short, with 17 bases between. The CDR3 DNA is TGCGCCAGCAGCGGAGCTCCGAATGAGTTCACAGATACGCAGTATTTT. Its protein product is CASSGAPNEFTDTQYF.

The V and J genes are TRBV7-2 and TRBJ2-7; weak D call: TRBD1 (5 bases). This CDR3 is 13 amino acids long. Trimming removed 5 bases at V and 0 bases at J, with 8 bases between. Looked up from germline, CDR1 is SGHTA and CDR2 is FQGNSA. DNA for the CDR3: TGTGCCAGCAGCCAGGGCCGCTCCTACGAGCAGTACTTC. It is translated as CASSQGRSYEQYF. The full variable domain, with the rest looked up from reference TRBV7-2 and TRBJ2-7, is GAGVSQSPSNKVTEKGKDVELRCDPISGHTALYWYRQSLGQGLEFLIYFQGNSAPDKSGLPSDRFSAERTGGSVSTLTIQRTQQEDSAVYLCASSQGRSYEQYFGPGTRLTVT.

As regards this clone: Other DNA sequences from this sample encode an identical CDR3 as well. The rearrangement uses TRBV5-1 and TRBJ2-7; the D gene is possibly TRBD1 (5 bases). This CDR3 region has 15 residues. Germline V gene data show CDR1 as SGHRS and CDR2 as YFSETQ. Trimming stripped 4 bases from V and 0 bases from J, with 14 bases between. CDR3 in amino acids: CASSPLGASSYEQYF. The DNA of the CDR3 is TGCGCCAGCAGCCCATTAGGGGCCAGCTCCTACGAGCAGTACTTC.

The gene calls are TRBV5-4 and TRBJ1-3, with D maybe TRBD1 (5 bases). Germline V gene sequence: CDR1 SGHNT, CDR2 YYREEE (reference sequence). The CDR3 sequence is 14 residues long. Trimming removed 3 bases from V and 8 bases from J, with 15 bases in between. CDR3 bases: TGTGCCAGCAGCTCGGGACCAGGGAGGGACACCATATATTTT. It yields the protein CASSSGPGRDTIYF.

The chain combines TRBV3-1 (or the pseudogene TRBV3-2) with TRBJ2-1; 9 nucleotides line up with TRBD2. The CDR3 consists of 14 residues. Germline assignment: CDR1 LGHDT and CDR2 YNNKEL (reference sequence). V trimming: 3 bases; J trimming: 5 bases; junction bases outside the gene matches: 2. The CDR3 sequence: CASSHLAGNNEQFF. The CDR3 coding sequence is TGTGCCAGCAGCCACCTAGCGGGGAACAATGAGCAGTTCTTC.

The rearrangement joins TRBV12-2 to TRBJ2-1; TRBD1 reflects the table's D call only, with no check against the DNA. TRBV12-2 constitutes a pseudogene. The CDR3 consists of 17 residues. The CDR3 bases are TGTGCAAGTCGCCGAACAGGGGACTGGACCACTATCAATGAGCAGTTCTTC. This sequence encodes CASRRTGDWTTINEQFF.

The V call is TRBV3-1 (or the pseudogene TRBV3-2), the J call TRBJ2-7, with D perhaps matching TRBD2 (5 bases). The CDR3 is 13 residues long. V dropped 1 base and J dropped 6 bases, with 10 bases sitting between them. CDR1 LGHDT and CDR2 YNNKEL come from the germline V gene (reference sequence). The DNA for the CDR3 is TGTGCCAGCAGCCAAGGTAGGACTGGCGAGCAGTACTTC. Translated, it gives CASSQGRTGEQYF.

The V and J genes are TRBV3-1 (or the pseudogene TRBV3-2) and TRBJ2-7; TRBD1 aligns across 10 bases. V dropped 4 bases and J dropped 3; count of bases not matched to a gene: 6. Germline CDR1 reads LGHDT; CDR2 reads YNNKEL (reference sequence). The CDR3 totals 15 residues. This CDR3 is CASSPTGTGDYEQYF. The CDR3 nucleotides read TGTGCCAGCAGCCCAACCGGGACAGGGGACTACGAGCAGTACTTC.

This rearrangement joins TRBV4-2 to TRBJ2-2; TRBD2 matches 11 bases. The CDR3 consists of 16 residues. V shed 1 base, J shed 6 bases, and the junction held 4 bases outside the gene matches. Looked up from germline, CDR1 is LGHNA and CDR2 is YNFKEQ. The DNA for the CDR3 is TGTGCCAGCAGCCAAGCTAGCGGGAGGCCCGCCGGGGAGCTGTTTTTT. Amino acid sequence: CASSQASGRPAGELFF.

The rearrangement joins TRBV5-4 to TRBJ1-5; 9 positions match TRBD1. This CDR3 comprises 15 residues. Per the germline V gene, CDR1 is SGHNT and CDR2 is YYREEE (reference sequence). Unmatched junction bases numbered 3, after V lost 2 bases and J lost 3 bases. The CDR3 region has the DNA TGTGCCAGCAGCTTACAGGGGGCTCCCAATCAGCCCCAGCATTTT. Translated, it gives CASSLQGAPNQPQHF.

The chain uses TRBV11-2 and TRBJ2-3; 10 bases fit TRBD2. Germline V CDR1 and CDR2: SGHAT, FQNNGV. J lost 0 bases, V lost 6 bases, and 3 bases had no gene match. CDR3 size: 15 residues. The CDR3 loop reads CASRRTSGSTDTQYF. The CDR3 DNA sequence: TGTGCCAGCAGACGGACTAGCGGAAGCACAGATACGCAGTATTTT.

This clone has just a few counts. J is TRBJ1-6 and V is TRBV7-9; 7 nucleotides line up with TRBD1. This CDR3 is built from 14 residues. The germline gives CDR1 SEHNR, CDR2 FQNEAQ (reference sequence). The J segment lost 10 bases and the V segment lost 5 bases, leaving 8 bases of the junction unmatched. CDR3 residues: CASSAEGAQSPLHF. As DNA, the CDR3 is TGTGCCAGCAGCGCCGAGGGGGCGCAGTCACCCCTCCACTTT. Full variable domain (remainder filled in from reference TRBV7-9 and TRBJ1-6): DTGVSQNPRHKITKRGQNVTFRCDPISEHNRLYWYRQTLGQGPEFLTYFQNEAQLEKSRLLSDRFSAERPKGSFSTLEIQRTEQGDSAMYLCASSAEGAQSPLHFGNGTRLTVT.

The chain has TRBV28 and TRBJ1-6, with TRBD1 identical over 9 bases. Trimming removed 5 bases from V and 9 bases from J; junction bases left unmatched: 5. CDR3 length: 14 amino acids. Germline CDR1 reads MDHEN; CDR2 reads SYDVKM. The CDR3 is CASSRDRASSPLHF. Here the CDR3 DNA reads TGTGCCAGCAGTCGGGACAGGGCGAGTTCACCCCTCCACTTT.